The T cell receptor (beta chain) described here comes from a study of CD8+ T cells in alopecia areata. The treatment is: oral pan-JAK inhibitor, 5-10 mg twice daily. As for this clone: Antigen unknown.

General study results and limits: Scalp clonality, together with expanded CD8+ clones among the top 100, fell significantly with tofacitinib.

Investigators isolated RNA and reverse transcribed it into cDNA to act as the sequencing template. The method was immunoSEQ multiplex PCR; TCRdb's version includes in-frame clones alone and lacks a portion of them. The sample lists under 300,000 clones, about 60% occurring once. This CDR3 comprises 14 residues. V lost 1 base and J 2 bases, leaving 9 bases between the germline ends. The germline V gene has CDR1 SGDLS and CDR2 YYNGEE. The receptor was isolated from a human donor with alopecia areata. The sample in question was CD4+ T cells sorted from blood, obtained around week 54, from a patient treated with tofacitinib. The V and J genes are TRBV9 and TRBJ2-5; TRBD2 is a possible D gene (6 bases). The CDR3 sequence: CASSVTRGQETQYF. The CDR3 nucleotides read TGTGCCAGCAGCGTAACCCGGGGGCAAGAGACCCAGTACTTC.